These 27 T cell receptor beta chains share one sample of origin, sequenced in a study of T cells in Graves' hyperthyroidism and ophthalmopathy (dated by TCRdb to between 2019 and 2020). The library was built by means of multiplex PCR. Data came from an Illumina HiSeq 2000. TCR beta CDR3 regions were amplified from RNA transcripts. For the first round of RT-PCR on the TCR CDR3, the HTBI primer set was used together with the Qiagen OneStep RT-PCR kit. TCRdb passed the public sequencing reads through fastp at Q25 and MiXCR, retaining productive beta sequences. Rows with a matching CDR3 protein are joined into one entry that keeps the most common DNA and genes. The sample table holds hundreds of thousands of distinct CDR3 sequences, of which about 15% were seen once. The ten largest account for 3.5% to 4.5% of the sample. Source material: blood. The receptors were sampled from a woman in her thirties or forties with Graves' ophthalmopathy.

This clonotype was counted at least ten times. This rearrangement joins TRBV5-1 to TRBJ1-2; TRBD1 is a possible D gene (6 bases). Germline V CDR1 and CDR2: SGHRS, YFSETQ. The CDR3 length is 14 residues. Trimming took off 0 bases at V and 8 bases at J, with 14 bases between the two ends. CDR3 in amino acids: CASSLAASGEGYTF. CDR3 nucleotides: TGCGCCAGCAGCTTGGCGGCGTCAGGGGAAGGCTACACCTTC.

The sample holds many counts of this clonotype. The J gene is TRBJ1-1, the V gene TRBV5-6; TRBD1 matches at 7 bases. CDR1 is SGHDT, CDR2 YYEEEE, per germline. The junction had 5 bases not matched to a gene; V was cut back by 4 bases and J by 8 bases. This CDR3 is built from 12 residues. CDR3: CASSTGTAEAFF. The CDR3 DNA sequence: TGTGCCAGCAGCACGGGGACAGCAGAAGCTTTCTTT.

This sequence joins TRBV6-1 and TRBJ2-7, with 13 bases fitting TRBD2. Per the germline V gene, CDR1 is MNHNS and CDR2 is SASEGT. This CDR3 has 15 residues. Trimming at V came to 2 bases and at J to 5 bases, leaving 3 bases not matched to a gene. The CDR3 sequence is CASSETSGRGDEQYF. The CDR3 bases are TGTGCCAGCAGTGAAACTAGCGGGAGGGGGGACGAGCAGTACTTC.

The sample holds many counts of this clonotype. V and J are TRBV15 and TRBJ1-6, with no clear D. The V end lost 4 bases, the J end lost 6 bases, and 13 bases lay between the germline ends. This CDR3 is 15 amino acids long. Germline CDR1 LNHNV, CDR2 YYDKDF (reference sequence). In DNA, the CDR3 is TGTGCCACCAGCACGGAGCGGGGATTTAATTCACCCCTCCACTTT. Translated: CATSTERGFNSPLHF.

This clonotype was detected many times. The chain combines TRBV6-2 or TRBV6-3 with TRBJ2-7; D uncertain. V shed 7 bases and J shed 1 base, with 20 bases lying between them. CDR3 size: 16 residues. Germline-derived CDR1 and CDR2 are MNHEY and SVGEGT. As DNA, the CDR3 is TGTGCCAGCACCAAGAATTATATACCTAGATCCTACGAGCAGTACTTC. This sequence encodes CASTKNYIPRSYEQYF.

The sample holds many counts of this clonotype. The gene calls are TRBV6-1 and TRBJ2-7; D tentatively reads TRBD1 or TRBD2 (6 bases each). Germline V gives CDR1 MNHNS, CDR2 SASEGT. V lost 0 bases and J lost 0, with 9 bases in between. The CDR3 runs 15 residues. The DNA of the CDR3 is TGTGCCAGCAGTGAAGCGGAGGGGGGCTCCTACGAGCAGTACTTC. Its protein product is CASSEAEGGSYEQYF.

The chain recombines TRBV18 with TRBJ2-7, with 7 positions matching TRBD1. J was trimmed by 1 base and V by 5 bases; bases with no gene match: 14. This CDR3 has 17 residues. Germline V CDR1 and CDR2: KGHSH, LQKENI. This CDR3 reads CASSTHRGRLLSYEQYF. CDR3 in DNA: TGTGCCAGCTCAACTCATAGGGGGCGCCTCCTATCCTACGAGCAGTACTTC.

This clonotype was recorded at least ten times. The V call is TRBV3-1, the J call TRBJ2-7; D is perhaps TRBD2 (6 bases). From germline, CDR1 is LGHDT and CDR2 YNNKEL (reference sequence). The CDR3 totals 14 residues. The V end was cut by 4 bases, the J end by 9 bases, with 19 bases between. Written as DNA, the CDR3 is TGTGCCAGCAGCCTGGGACTCACTATACGAATGCAGTACTTC. The encoded protein is CASSLGLTIRMQYF.

The table lists this clonotype with many counts. This chain uses TRBV12-3 or TRBV12-4 with TRBJ2-2, with D unclear. V lost 2 bases and J lost 0, with 7 bases in between. The CDR3 is 15 residues long. CDR3 in amino acids: CASSLIPANTGELFF. In nucleotides, the CDR3 is TGTGCCAGCAGTTTAATCCCGGCGAACACCGGGGAGCTGTTTTTT.

This clonotype was found many times. The chain has TRBV20-1 and TRBJ2-7; 8 bases agree with TRBD2. The CDR3 has 13 amino acids. Germline CDR1 reads DFQATT; CDR2 reads SNEGSKA (reference sequence). The CDR3 is CRAESGRIHEQYF. CDR3 in DNA: TGCAGGGCCGAGAGCGGGAGAATCCACGAGCAGTACTTC.

DNA of the CDR3: TGTGCCAGCAGCATTTCCCGGACAGGGGGCGGGAATTCACCCCTCCACTTT. This gives the protein CASSISRTGGGNSPLHF. The J gene is TRBJ1-6, the V gene TRBV2; 11 nucleotides agree with TRBD1. V lost 6 bases to trimming and J lost 7 bases; unmatched junction nucleotides: 11. This CDR3 region has 17 residues. Germline CDR1 is SNHLY and CDR2 is FYNNEI. The whole variable domain, filled in from reference TRBV2 and TRBJ1-6, reads EPEVTQTPSHQVTQMGQEVILRCVPISNHLYFYWYRQILGQKVEFLVSFYNNEISEKSEIFDDQFSVERPDGSNFTLKIRSTKLEDSAMYFCASSISRTGGGNSPLHFGNGTRLTVT.

There are many counts of this clonotype. The chain is built from TRBV7-8 and TRBJ2-7; D is possibly TRBD2 (6 bases). Between the trimmed V and J ends, which lost 1 base and 3 bases, there was a span of 13 bases. Germline CDR1 reads SGHVS; CDR2 reads FQNEAQ. This CDR3 comprises 15 residues. As DNA, the CDR3 is TGTGCCAGCAGCTTAGGACTAGGTGGAGACTACGAGCAGTACTTC. This codes for CASSLGLGGDYEQYF.

The sample holds a few counts of this clonotype. The rearrangement uses TRBV14 and TRBJ1-1; D might be TRBD1 (5 bases). The CDR3 runs 15 residues. With 2 bases removed from V and 6 bases from J, the gap between germline ends came to 16 bases. The germline V gene encodes CDR1 SGHDN and CDR2 FVKESK. This CDR3 reads CASSQLSRGLAEAFF. In nucleotides, the CDR3 is TGTGCCAGCAGCCAACTCTCCCGGGGGTTGGCTGAAGCTTTCTTT.

This clonotype was seen a few times. The chain links TRBV6-2 or TRBV6-3 to TRBJ2-7, with TRBD2 identical over 14 bases. V lost 0 bases and J lost 4; bases outside the gene matches: 8. The CDR3 is made up of 18 amino acids. Germline assignment: CDR1 MNHEY and CDR2 SVGEGT. The CDR3 protein is CASSYSRTSGRYPYEQYF. CDR3 sequence (DNA): TGTGCCAGCAGTTACTCGCGGACTAGCGGGAGGTACCCGTACGAGCAGTACTTC.

This clonotype was observed at least ten times. CDR3 residues: CATINLRGTEAFF. CDR3 nucleotides: TGTGCCACCATCAATTTGCGCGGCACTGAAGCTTTCTTT. The chain joins TRBV6-1 to TRBJ1-1, with D uncertain. Germline loops: CDR1 MNHNS, CDR2 SASEGT. The CDR3 runs 13 residues. The ends were cut back, 10 bases at V and 4 bases at J, with 16 bases in the middle.

The chain recombines TRBV20-1 with TRBJ2-2; TRBD2 agrees at 9 bases. Trimming took 1 base from V and 3 from J; bases not matched to a gene: 3. The CDR3 has 15 amino acids. CDR1 is DFQATT and CDR2 is SNEGSKA in the germline V gene (reference sequence). CDR3 sequence reads: CSARATSGHTGELFF. In nucleotides, the CDR3 is TGCAGTGCTAGAGCGACTAGCGGCCACACCGGGGAGCTGTTTTTT.

This rearrangement joins TRBV6-1 to TRBJ2-7; tentatively, D is TRBD1 or TRBD2 (5 bases each). This CDR3 comprises 15 residues. Germline V gene lookup returns CDR1 MNHNS and CDR2 SASEGT. Trimming took off 7 bases at V and 7 bases at J, with 23 bases between the two ends. The CDR3 reads CASTFVGPVMGEQYF. In DNA, the CDR3 is TGTGCCAGCACCTTCGTGGGACCCGTCATGGGGGAGCAGTACTTC.

This clonotype was seen many times. This sequence joins TRBV20-1 and TRBJ2-5; 7 bases match TRBD2. CDR1 and CDR2 (germline): DFQATT, SNEGSKA (reference sequence). V shed 7 bases, J shed 0 bases, and the junction held 17 bases outside the gene matches. The CDR3 is made up of 17 amino acids. The CDR3 loop reads CSGALELAASYQETQYF. The CDR3 coding sequence is TGCAGTGGAGCGTTGGAGCTAGCGGCCTCGTACCAAGAGACCCAGTACTTC.

This clonotype was recorded at least ten times. The rearrangement uses TRBV2 and TRBJ2-5, with D possibly being TRBD1 (7 bases). The V gene's germline CDR1 is SNHLY and CDR2 FYNNEI. V lost 8 bases to trimming and J lost 5 bases, with 18 bases between them. This CDR3 has 14 residues. CDR3 nucleotides: TGTGCCAGCGCCGCTACAGGGGCGGGGGAGACCCAGTACTTC. It encodes CASAATGAGETQYF. The full variable domain, its missing parts supplied by reference TRBV2 and TRBJ2-5, is EPEVTQTPSHQVTQMGQEVILRCVPISNHLYFYWYRQILGQKVEFLVSFYNNEISEKSEIFDDQFSVERPDGSNFTLKIRSTKLEDSAMYFCASAATGAGETQYFGPGTRLLVL.

Many counts were recorded for this clonotype. This chain uses TRBV28 with TRBJ2-6; no clear D gene. Germline CDR1 and CDR2: MDHEN and SYDVKM. The CDR3 runs 13 residues. Trimming shortened V by 4 bases and J by 4 bases, and 5 bases separated the two germline ends. For the CDR3, the DNA is TGTGCCAGCAGTTCAGGAGGGGCCAACGTCCTGACTTTC. Translation: CASSSGGANVLTF.

This clonotype was seen repeatedly, ten times or more. The CDR3 region is CASTPGLLTGELFF. The CDR3 DNA sequence: TGTGCCAGTACCCCGGGACTCCTCACCGGGGAGCTGTTTTTT. The rearrangement links TRBV19 to TRBJ2-2; weak D call: TRBD2 (6 bases). V shed 7 bases and J shed 4 bases, with 13 bases lying between them. Germline CDR1 LNHDA, CDR2 SQIVND (reference sequence). This CDR3 contains 14 residues.

The gene calls are TRBV20-1 and TRBJ1-2, with a tentative D call TRBD1 (6 bases). Germline assignment: CDR1 DFQATT and CDR2 SNEGSKA (reference sequence). Between the trimmed V and J ends, which lost 6 bases and 4 bases, there was a span of 15 bases. This CDR3 contains 13 residues. The CDR3 is CSAPMRDIYGYTF. The CDR3, as DNA: TGCAGTGCCCCCATGAGGGACATCTATGGCTACACCTTC.

Many counts were recorded for this clonotype. The rearrangement links TRBV14 to TRBJ1-2; the match to TRBD1 covers 7 bases. The CDR3 loop spans 17 amino acids. Unmatched junction bases numbered 9, after V lost 2 bases and J lost 0 bases. Germline CDR1 is SGHDN and CDR2 is FVKESK. The chain's CDR3 is CASSQTGQTQSNYGYTF. CDR3 DNA: TGTGCCAGCAGCCAAACGGGACAGACCCAATCTAACTATGGCTACACCTTC.

This clonotype turned up a few times. V and J are TRBV24-1 and TRBJ2-5; no firm D call. V lost 1 base, J lost 5 bases, and 13 bases lay in between. Germline V lookup: CDR1 KGHDR, CDR2 SFDVKD. The CDR3 loop spans 15 amino acids. This chain's CDR3 is CATSDLWDKSETQYF. The CDR3, as DNA: TGTGCCACCAGTGATTTATGGGATAAATCGGAGACCCAGTACTTC.

This clonotype was seen repeatedly, ten times or more. The gene calls are TRBV12-3 or TRBV12-4 and TRBJ2-3; a weak D match, TRBD1 (5 bases). The V end was cut by 1 base, the J end by 4 bases, with 9 bases between. The CDR3 is made up of 14 amino acids. CDR3 nucleotide sequence: TGTGCCAGCAGTTTAGGGACAAGGGCAGATACGCAGTATTTT. It encodes CASSLGTRADTQYF.

V gene TRBV12-3 or TRBV12-4 combines with J gene TRBJ2-7; D is perhaps TRBD1 (5 bases). The CDR3 has 13 residues. V lost 8 bases and J 3 bases, leaving 14 bases between the germline ends. DNA of the CDR3: TGTGCCAGCGCCCGGAACCAGGGCTACGAGCAGTACTTC. Protein: CASARNQGYEQYF.

Of note for this clonotype: This may come from a read error, since a much larger clone is one base off. The J gene is TRBJ2-4, the V gene TRBV28, with D unclear. The CDR3 sequence is 14 residues long. Germline V lookup: CDR1 MDHEN, CDR2 SYDVKM. Here the CDR3 DNA reads TGTACCAGCAGTTTTTGGACGGATAAAAACATTCAGTACTTC. This gives the protein CTSSFWTDKNIQYF. The full variable domain, with the rest looked up from reference TRBV28 and TRBJ2-4, is DVKVTQSSRYLVKRTGEKVFLECVQDMDHENMFWYRQDPGLGLRLIYFSYDVKMKEKGDIPEGYSVSREKKERFSLILESASTNQTSMYLCTSSFWTDKNIQYFGAGTRLSVL.